This TCR beta chain was observed in a study of tumor and adjacent non-tumor tissue in lung cancer listed by TCRdb under 2018. Turning to the overall study: By cancer type, the cohort comprised 12 adenocarcinoma patients, a couple of squamous cell carcinoma patients and 1 small cell lung cancer patient. The roughly 15 enrolled patients, of whom approximately 10 were men and 5 were women, were aged about 31 to 76 years and were diagnosed with TNM stage I to III disease. Sequencing produced about 120,000,000 productive TCRbeta reads in total, an average of about 4.17 million reads per sample. The study compared bulk TCRbeta repertoires between lung tumor tissue and matched distant non-tumor lung tissue from more than twelve lung cancer patients. TCRbeta CDR3 sequencing was performed on around 30 paired specimens, with one tumor sample and one normal lung sample collected per patient.

The library was prepared using multiplex PCR. Sequencing was performed on an Illumina HiSeq 2500. Following protocols modified from ARM-PCR, the researchers constructed TCRbeta libraries through three rounds of nested PCR with primers (Table S4). Before sequencing, PCR products of 200-500 bp were cut from the gel and purified using the QIAquick gel extraction kit. As for the original processing: Reads were cleaned with Trimmomatic, merged with FLASH into complete CDR3 sequences, and assigned to V(D)J germline segments with MiTCR. VDJtools was used to compute clonal diversity as the inverse Simpson's index. A read counted as productive if the sequence was in-frame and lacked a premature stop codon. The public reads were quality trimmed at Q25 with fastp and then assembled into clones with MiXCR by TCRdb, keeping productive beta chains. Duplicate CDR3 protein sequences are folded into a single record with the most common DNA and genes. The V and J calls and clone size are TCRdb's, not the authors'. This sample holds 200,000 to 250,000 distinct CDR3 sequences; 70% to 75% were observed only once. Under 30% of the sample belongs to the ten largest clones.

RNA was isolated from bulk, unsorted tissue, and RNA quality was assessed with a NanoDrop ND-1000 and an Agilent 2100. Donors were newly diagnosed lung cancer patients admitted for thoracic surgery in China between August and November 2014, without prior chemotherapy. The study excluded patients who had received radiotherapy or chemotherapy before or who had another cancer at the same time. Surgical tissue pieces of 1-2 cm3 were preserved in RNAlater solution and stored at -80 °C until use. What the work shows at the level of the full study, not this receptor alone: Neither the sequencing platform nor unique molecular identifiers are mentioned in the methods. Only around 15 patients were included in the cohort, and the need for larger samples and more detailed clinical data was noted by the authors. TCR diversity was significantly higher in younger patients, and higher tumor TCR diversity was associated with shorter overall and disease-free survival. The top 100 clones made up a significantly larger cumulative share of the repertoire in normal lung than in tumor tissue. Tumor tissue showed significantly greater TCR diversity (inverse Simpson) than normal lung tissue (approximately 430 vs 150, P = 0.0075, Mann-Whitney U test). Peripheral blood was not sequenced, so blood TCRbeta repertoires were not examined in the lung cancer patients of the study.

CDR1 and CDR2, looked up from the germline V gene, are SGHAT and FQNNGV. Reading from cysteine to phenylalanine, the CDR3 counts 17 amino acids. Only the CDR3 DNA stays, 51 bases, in frame from base 1. To note about this clonotype: This receptor's antigen is unknown. One junction end disagrees with the germline gene, perhaps due to a read error.

The sequenced material came from lung tumor tissue. This TCR was recovered from a man aged 55 to 70 with non-small cell lung cancer. The rearranged segments are TRBV11-2 and TRBJ2-6; the D gene is perhaps TRBD1, from 5 matching bases. The CDR3 region reads CASSLGTLRSGANILTF. The DNA sequence is given as TGTGCCAGCAGCTTAGGGACACTACGTTCTGGTGCCAACATCCTGACTTTC.